This T cell receptor (beta chain) was captured by sequencing in a study of PD-L1 blockade in urothelial cancer. The wider study: Most patients, about 85% of the roughly 30, were males with bladder-origin cancer.

Findings of the study overall: In blood at 3 weeks, tumor-associated clones expanded more among patients with durable benefit.

Of note for this clone: As yet, its antigen is unknown.

Using immunoSEQ multiplex PCR, the repertoire was profiled, and TCRdb retains in-frame clones only, with some absent. The data hold 120,000 or so clones, with roughly 86% observed a single time. The sample's time point: peripheral blood 6 weeks after treatment start. Samples spanned pretreatment and treatment, with 1 to 8 time points per patient. The source was PBMCs, collected around atezolizumab (anti-PD-L1) treatment. This sequence was found in a man aged 45-60 years with urothelial cancer.

CDR3 DNA: TGTGCCAGCGCCCGGGGGAGGGATTGGGACACTGAAGCTTTCTTT. This encodes CASARGRDWDTEAFF. The rearrangement uses TRBV2 and TRBJ1-1, with D possibly being TRBD1 (5 bases). Trimming removed 8 bases at V and 3 bases at J, with 19 bases between. The CDR3 sequence is 15 residues long. Germline CDR1 and CDR2: SNHLY and FYNNEI.